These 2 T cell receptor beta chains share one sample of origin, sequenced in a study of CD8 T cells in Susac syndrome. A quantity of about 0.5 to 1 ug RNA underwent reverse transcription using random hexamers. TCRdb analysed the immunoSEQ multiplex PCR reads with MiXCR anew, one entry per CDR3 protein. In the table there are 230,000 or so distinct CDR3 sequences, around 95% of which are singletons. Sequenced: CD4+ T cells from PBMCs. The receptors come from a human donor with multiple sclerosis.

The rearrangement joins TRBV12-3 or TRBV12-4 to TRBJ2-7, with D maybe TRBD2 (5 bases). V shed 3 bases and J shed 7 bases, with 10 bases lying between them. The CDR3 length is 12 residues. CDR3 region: CASSFGPGEQYF. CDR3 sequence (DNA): TGTGCCAGCAGTTTCGGCCCGGGGGAGCAGTACTTC.

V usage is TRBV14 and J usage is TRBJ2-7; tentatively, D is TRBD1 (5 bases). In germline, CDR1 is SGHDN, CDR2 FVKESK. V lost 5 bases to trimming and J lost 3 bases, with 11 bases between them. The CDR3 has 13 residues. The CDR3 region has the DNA TGTGCCAGCAGCTACACAGGTTTCTACGAGCAGTACTTC. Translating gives CASSYTGFYEQYF.